Presented here are 13 T cell receptor beta chains from one specimen sequenced in a study of shared clonotypes between healthy human individuals. Some clones are missing from TCRdb's copy, which holds only in-frame ones; the method was immunoSEQ multiplex PCR. Here the sample spans approximately 400,000 clones, about 97% being singletons. Specimen: memory CD8+ T cells sorted from blood. Described subset: CD45RO+ cells pooled with CCR7-negative TemRA cells. The receptor set was obtained from a man aged 25-40 years in good health.

The chain carries TRBV5-1 and TRBJ2-7, with D tentatively TRBD1 or TRBD2 (6 bases each). CDR1 SGHRS and CDR2 YFSETQ come from the germline V gene. With 0 bases removed from V and 0 bases from J, the gap between germline ends came to 19 bases. CDR3 length equals 18 residues. For the CDR3, the DNA is TGCGCCAGCAGCTTGGAGGGGGGAGTGGGTCGGAGCTCCTACGAGCAGTACTTC. Residues: CASSLEGGVGRSSYEQYF.

This clone was seen just once. The rearrangement uses TRBV5-1 and TRBJ2-7, with D possibly being TRBD2 (5 bases). The V end was cut by 2 bases, the J end by 3 bases, with 18 bases between. The CDR3 spans 16 residues. Germline V CDR1 and CDR2: SGHRS, YFSETQ. The CDR3 nucleotides are TGCGCCAGCAGCTTAGCCGGAGGAGCAGACCTCTACGAGCAGTACTTC. This gives the protein CASSLAGGADLYEQYF.

The V and J genes are TRBV29-1 and TRBJ1-2; 8 nucleotides match TRBD1. Trimming removed 7 bases from V and 6 bases from J; junction bases left unmatched: 7. The CDR3 length is 12 residues. The germline gives CDR1 SQVTM, CDR2 ANQGSEA. The CDR3 DNA sequence: TGCAGCGGCCTGGACAGGGCTCATGGCTACACCTTC. Amino acid sequence: CSGLDRAHGYTF.

This sequence joins TRBV27 and TRBJ2-1, with D unclear. Germline-derived CDR1 and CDR2 are MNHEY and SMNVEV (reference sequence). The CDR3 length is 13 residues. Trimming stripped 2 bases from V and 6 bases from J, with 8 bases between. The CDR3 DNA reads TGTGCCAGCAGTTTAGGCTTACTCAATGAGCAGTTCTTC. Translating gives CASSLGLLNEQFF.

The chain links TRBV11-2 to TRBJ2-1; 11 bases map to TRBD2. The CDR3 covers 20 residues. V shed 0 bases, J shed 0 bases, and the junction held 10 bases outside the gene matches. Germline CDR1 is SGHAT and CDR2 is FQNNGV. The CDR3 protein is CASSLEPGTSGRSSYNEQFF. As DNA, the CDR3 is TGTGCCAGCAGCTTAGAACCTGGGACTAGCGGAAGGAGCTCCTACAATGAGCAGTTCTTC.

This rearrangement joins TRBV2 to TRBJ1-6; no clear D gene. Trimming took 6 bases from V and 3 from J, leaving 18 bases between them. CDR1 is SNHLY and CDR2 is FYNNEI in the germline V gene. CDR3 length: 17 amino acids. CDR3 loop: CASRRPRGRSYNSPLHF. The DNA for the CDR3 is TGTGCCAGCAGAAGGCCCCGAGGACGGAGCTATAATTCACCCCTCCACTTT.

This clone showed up just a few times. The chain employs TRBV7-9 and TRBJ2-1, with D hard to call. This CDR3 contains 11 residues. Trimming took 3 bases from V and 6 from J, leaving 3 bases between them. The germline V gene has CDR1 SEHNR and CDR2 FQNEAQ (reference sequence). CDR3 in DNA: TGTGCCAGCAGCTTTAGCAATGAGCAGTTCTTC. Protein: CASSFSNEQFF.

The chain recombines TRBV7-3 with TRBJ2-3; TRBD2 is a possible D gene (5 bases). The CDR3 is made up of 15 amino acids. V lost 5 bases and J lost 1, with 13 bases in between. Germline V gene data show CDR1 as SGHTA and CDR2 as FQGTGA. CDR3 sequence: CASSASLVGTDTQYF. The CDR3 bases are TGTGCCAGCAGCGCTTCACTAGTGGGCACAGATACGCAGTATTTT.

This chain joins TRBV5-1 and TRBJ2-1; TRBD2 agrees at 13 bases. After removal of 5 bases from V and 10 bases from J, the junction contained 3 bases not matched to a gene. The V gene's germline CDR1 is SGHRS and CDR2 YFSETQ. The CDR3 has 13 amino acids. Here the CDR3 reads CASRGLAGREQFF. As DNA, the CDR3 is TGCGCCAGCAGGGGACTAGCGGGAAGGGAGCAGTTCTTC.

This chain joins TRBV9 and TRBJ2-1; TRBD2 might be the D (6 bases). In germline, CDR1 is SGDLS, CDR2 YYNGEE. The CDR3 sequence is 15 residues long. Trimming removed 0 bases at V and 5 bases at J, with 12 bases between. The CDR3 nucleotides read TGTGCCAGCAGCGTAGCCTCCACTAGCAACAATGAGCAGTTCTTC. This translates into CASSVASTSNNEQFF.

CDR3 sequence: CASSLSDEPWDSSEQYF. The CDR3 region has the DNA TGTGCCAGCAGTTTAAGTGACGAGCCTTGGGACTCATCCGAGCAGTACTTC. The rearrangement links TRBV28 to TRBJ2-7, with a possible D match to TRBD2 (6 bases). V was cut by 2 bases and J by 6 bases, with 23 bases left in between. Germline CDR1 MDHEN, CDR2 SYDVKM. This CDR3 contains 17 residues.

Comment on this clone: An end of the junction differs from the germline gene, which may be a read error. V usage is TRBV9 and J usage is TRBJ2-7; possibly TRBD1 or TRBD2 for D (6 bases each). The length of the CDR3 is 14 residues. Germline CDR1 is SGDLS and CDR2 is YYNGEE. This chain's CDR3 is CAGSVGGLSYEQYF. In DNA, the CDR3 is TGTGCCGGCAGCGTAGGGGGACTCTCCTACGAGCAGTACTTC.

The chain combines TRBV10-3 with TRBJ2-3, with 12 bases lining up with TRBD2. Unmatched junction bases numbered 7, after V lost 11 bases and J lost 4 bases. Germline V gives CDR1 ENHRY, CDR2 SYGVKD. The CDR3 totals 14 residues. The CDR3 is CAVRLAGVSDTQYF. CDR3 in DNA: TGTGCCGTGCGACTAGCGGGAGTGTCAGATACGCAGTATTTT.